This T cell receptor (beta chain) was sequenced during a study of cytomegalovirus exposure and HLA in healthy donors. Study-level findings and limits: Earlier findings revealed that most TCR beta V segments proved productive either about 90% or about 30% of the time.

The PCR ran on 60 Vbeta and 13 Jbeta primers. The assay was immunoSEQ multiplex PCR, and TCRdb's table has in-frame clones only and misses some. This table holds 150,000 to 200,000 clones, around nine tenths found once. A remark on this clone: The antigen is undetermined.

The trim removed 6 bases at V and 5 bases at J, leaving 6 bases unmatched. This CDR3 is 14 amino acids long. Germline CDR1 MNHNS, CDR2 SASEGT. This chain joins TRBV6-1 and TRBJ2-7; TRBD1 aligns across 11 bases. This TCR derives from a woman under 30 in good health and CMV-seronegative. Sequenced input: PBMCs. As DNA, the CDR3 is TGTGCCAGCAGACCGGGACAGGGGGTCGACGAGCAGTACTTC. It translates to CASRPGQGVDEQYF.